The 20 T cell receptor beta chains reported below all come from one sample, sequenced in a study of blood T cell repertoires in COVID-19. This table comes from immunoSEQ multiplex PCR, and its TCRdb copy is limited to in-frame clones, with some not included. The data contain about 57,000 clones, roughly 82% of them singletons. Sequencing was carried out using peripheral blood. The receptors stem from a woman aged 60-75 years with acute or convalescent COVID-19.

V and J are TRBV5-1 and TRBJ1-1, with D possibly matching TRBD1 (5 bases). Trimming took off 3 bases at V and 6 bases at J, with 15 bases between the two ends. Germline V gene data show CDR1 as SGHRS and CDR2 as YFSETQ. CDR3 length: 14 residues. The CDR3 DNA follows: TGCGCCAGCAGCTACGACGGGGGAGGCTCTGAAGCTTTCTTT. Its protein product is CASSYDGGGSEAFF.

Ten or more counts support this clone. This chain uses TRBV10-1 with TRBJ1-6, with D unresolved. Looked up from germline, CDR1 is WNHNN and CDR2 is SYGVQD (reference sequence). V shed 2 bases and J shed 10 bases, with 6 bases lying between them. CDR3 length: 12 residues. DNA of the CDR3: TGCGCCAGCAGTGAGGGGAGGTCACCCCTCCACTTT. Amino acid sequence: CASSEGRSPLHF.

This sequence joins TRBV3-1 (or the pseudogene TRBV3-2) and TRBJ1-1, with a tentative D call TRBD1 (5 bases). CDR3 size: 13 residues. V dropped 7 bases and J dropped 5 bases, with 14 bases sitting between them. Per germline, CDR1 LGHDT and CDR2 YNNKEL (reference sequence). In nucleotides, the CDR3 is TGTGCCAGCACGCACCCGGGGGGGACTGAAGCTTTCTTT. Its protein is CASTHPGGTEAFF.

The chain combines TRBV5-1 with TRBJ2-3, with 7 bases fitting TRBD1. The CDR3 runs 15 residues. Germline CDR1 reads SGHRS; CDR2 reads YFSETQ. J lost 1 base, V lost 4 bases, and 6 bases had no gene match. CDR3 bases: TGCGCCAGCAGCCCGACAGGGAGTCGCACAGATACGCAGTATTTT. Encoded protein: CASSPTGSRTDTQYF.

There are a few counts of this clone. The chain employs TRBV7-3 and TRBJ2-2, with TRBD1 identical over 8 bases. CDR3 size: 16 residues. The germline gives CDR1 SGHTA, CDR2 FQGTGA. The trim removed 2 bases at V and 4 bases at J, leaving 6 bases unmatched. CDR3 nucleotide sequence: TGTGCCAGCAGCTTAGCGGCAGGGGGCAGCACCGGGGAGCTGTTTTTT. This translates into CASSLAAGGSTGELFF. The full variable domain, rest sourced from reference TRBV7-3 and TRBJ2-2, is GAGVSQTPSNKVTEKGKYVELRCDPISGHTALYWYRQSLGQGPEFLIYFQGTGAADDSGLPNDRFFAVRPEGSVSTLKIQRTERGDSAVYLCASSLAAGGSTGELFFGEGSRLTVL.

This clone was seen more than once but under ten times. This sequence joins TRBV9 and TRBJ1-4; tentative D call: TRBD1 (6 bases). This CDR3 contains 13 residues. The ends were cut back, 10 bases at V and 0 bases at J, with 10 bases in the middle. The germline gives CDR1 SGDLS, CDR2 YYNGEE. CDR3 DNA sequence: TGTGCCTCCAGGGGTACAACTAATGAAAAACTGTTTTTT. Residues: CASRGTTNEKLFF.

This clone was seen a handful of times. The genes are TRBV5-6 and TRBJ1-3; D unclear. The CDR3 has 12 residues. V lost 3 bases and J 4 bases, leaving 5 bases between the germline ends. Germline loops: CDR1 SGHDT, CDR2 YYEEEE. The CDR3 protein is CASSYSGNTIYF. For the CDR3, the DNA is TGTGCCAGCAGCTACAGCGGAAACACCATATATTTT.

Written as DNA, the CDR3 is TGTGCCAGCAGCCTAGGGGGAGGAGATCAGCCCCAGCATTTT. Residues: CASSLGGGDQPQHF. This rearrangement joins TRBV7-9 to TRBJ1-5, with a weak D call TRBD1 (6 bases). The CDR3 length is 14 residues. V was clipped by 5 bases and J by 5 bases, with 13 bases between them. Germline lookup yields CDR1 SEHNR and CDR2 FQNEAQ (reference sequence).

Here the CDR3 reads CASNFWDRGTEAFF. In DNA, the CDR3 is TGTGCCAGCAATTTTTGGGACAGGGGCACTGAAGCTTTCTTT. J is TRBJ1-1 and V is TRBV2; 10 bases agree with TRBD1. The V gene end was trimmed by 7 bases and the J gene end by 4 bases; junction bases not matched to a gene: 6. Per the germline V gene, CDR1 is SNHLY and CDR2 is FYNNEI. The CDR3 is 14 residues long.

The chain is built from TRBV5-1 and TRBJ2-3; 7 positions agree with TRBD2. The ends lost 0 bases at V and 5 bases at J; junction bases unmatched: 3. This CDR3 region has 14 residues. Germline V gene lookup returns CDR1 SGHRS and CDR2 YFSETQ. The CDR3 DNA sequence: TGCGCCAGCAGCTTGGCCGGGAGGCGAGATACGCAGTATTTT. Protein product: CASSLAGRRDTQYF.

This chain joins TRBV18 and TRBJ1-5; no definite D call. Trimming left V 9 bases short and J 0 bases short, with 9 bases between. This CDR3 region has 13 residues. Germline-derived CDR1 and CDR2 are KGHSH and LQKENI. The CDR3 loop is CASRFSSNQPQHF. The CDR3 DNA is TGTGCCAGTCGCTTTAGTAGCAATCAGCCCCAGCATTTT.

This clone occurred once. This sequence joins TRBV11-1 and TRBJ2-7; 9 bases fit TRBD1. The CDR3 has 14 residues. From germline, CDR1 is SGHAT and CDR2 FQDESV (reference sequence). Losses at the gene ends were 6 bases for V and 3 bases for J; bases not matched to a gene: 6. CDR3 region: CASSSGTGIYEQYF. DNA for the CDR3: TGTGCCAGCAGTTCCGGGACAGGGATCTACGAGCAGTACTTC.

This clone was counted only a few times. This chain links TRBV30 with TRBJ2-7; 9 nucleotides align to TRBD1. The V segment lost 3 bases and the J segment 7 bases; nucleotides outside the gene matches: 4. CDR3 length: 12 residues. From germline, CDR1 is GTSNPN and CDR2 SVGIG (reference sequence). The chain's CDR3 is CAWSGQGWEQYF. In DNA, the CDR3 is TGTGCCTGGAGCGGACAGGGGTGGGAGCAGTACTTC. The whole variable domain, filled in from reference TRBV30 and TRBJ2-7, reads SQTIHQWPATLVQPVGSPLSLECTVEGTSNPNLYWYRQAAGRGLQLLFYSVGIGQISSEVPQNLSASRPQDRQFILSSKKLLLSDSGFYLCAWSGQGWEQYFGPGTRLTVT.

The chain uses TRBV6-6 and TRBJ2-7; maybe TRBD1 (5 bases). The CDR3 is 15 amino acids. Germline CDR1 is MNHNY and CDR2 is SVGAGI (reference sequence). The V end lost 2 bases, the J end lost 6 bases, and 17 bases lay between the germline ends. In nucleotides, the CDR3 is TGTGCCAGCAGTTACGAGGCAGGGATAGGCTCCGAGCAGTACTTC. This codes for CASSYEAGIGSEQYF.

This chain joins TRBV19 and TRBJ1-3; D remains ambiguous. V lost 8 bases to trimming and J lost 0 bases, with 23 bases between them. The CDR3 loop spans 18 amino acids. Germline V lookup: CDR1 LNHDA, CDR2 SQIVND (reference sequence). The CDR3 here is CASESLYAGDLSGNTIYF. In nucleotides, the CDR3 is TGTGCCAGTGAGTCCTTATACGCGGGAGATCTCTCTGGAAACACCATATATTTT.

The chain carries TRBV28 and TRBJ2-3; TRBD2 agrees at 12 bases. This CDR3 is built from 15 residues. V gave up 6 bases and J gave up 3 bases; unmatched junction bases: 4. CDR1 MDHEN and CDR2 SYDVKM come from the germline V gene. This CDR3 is CASSLLAGGTDTQYF. The CDR3, as DNA: TGTGCCAGCAGCCTACTAGCGGGGGGTACAGATACGCAGTATTTT. The full variable domain, rest sourced from reference TRBV28 and TRBJ2-3, is DVKVTQSSRYLVKRTGEKVFLECVQDMDHENMFWYRQDPGLGLRLIYFSYDVKMKEKGDIPEGYSVSREKKERFSLILESASTNQTSMYLCASSLLAGGTDTQYFGPGTRLTVL.

The chain is built from TRBV28 and TRBJ1-2, with a weak D call TRBD1 (6 bases). Trimming removed 2 bases from V and 2 bases from J, with 12 bases in between. Germline V CDR1 and CDR2: MDHEN, SYDVKM. This CDR3 contains 15 residues. The CDR3 nucleotides are TGTGCCAGCAGTTTAGGGCAGGGGCGGAACTATGGCTACACCTTC. Encoded protein: CASSLGQGRNYGYTF.

V and J are TRBV18 and TRBJ1-4; possibly TRBD1 for D (5 bases). CDR1 and CDR2 from the germline V gene are KGHSH and LQKENI. There are 13 residues in the CDR3. V was pared by 1 base and J by 8 bases, with 8 bases between. The CDR3 spells CASSPRGEEKLFF. CDR3 DNA: TGTGCCAGCTCACCACGGGGGGAGGAAAAACTGTTTTTT.

The J gene is TRBJ1-5, the V gene TRBV23-1; TRBD1 matches 12 bases. TRBV23-1 is labeled an ORF, and its function is uncertain. The CDR3 is 17 residues long. Trimming cost V 3 bases and J 4 bases; bases outside gene matches: 7. The CDR3 sequence is CASSHPGTGGGNQPQHF. The CDR3 region has the DNA TGCGCCAGCAGTCATCCCGGGACAGGGGGCGGGAATCAGCCCCAGCATTTT.

The J gene is TRBJ2-3, the V gene TRBV27, with D possibly matching TRBD1 (5 bases). In germline, CDR1 is MNHEY, CDR2 SMNVEV (reference sequence). The CDR3 is 17 amino acids. Trimming pared 5 bases from V and 2 bases from J, leaving 20 bases between. DNA of the CDR3: TGTGCCAGCAGTCACCCATCGGTAACAGGCCCCACAGATACGCAGTATTTT. Translating it yields CASSHPSVTGPTDTQYF.